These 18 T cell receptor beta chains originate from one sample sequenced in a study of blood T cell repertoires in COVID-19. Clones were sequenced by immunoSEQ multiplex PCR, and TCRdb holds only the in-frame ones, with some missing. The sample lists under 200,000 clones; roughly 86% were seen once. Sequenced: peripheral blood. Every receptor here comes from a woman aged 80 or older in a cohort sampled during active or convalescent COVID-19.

The CDR3 reads CASRRLGVYQPQHF. The DNA for the CDR3 is TGTGCCAGTAGACGGCTCGGGGTCTATCAGCCCCAGCATTTT. This chain uses TRBV19 with TRBJ1-5; no clear D. Germline CDR1 reads LNHDA; CDR2 reads SQIVND (reference sequence). V lost 6 bases, J lost 5 bases, and 14 bases lay in between. This CDR3 has 14 amino acids.

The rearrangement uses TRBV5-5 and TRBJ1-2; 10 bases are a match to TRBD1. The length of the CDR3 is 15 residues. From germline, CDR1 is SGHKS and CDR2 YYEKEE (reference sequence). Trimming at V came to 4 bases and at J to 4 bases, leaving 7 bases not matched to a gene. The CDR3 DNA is TGTGCCAGCAGCCCCGGGACAGGGGAAGTCTATGGCTACACCTTC. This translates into CASSPGTGEVYGYTF.

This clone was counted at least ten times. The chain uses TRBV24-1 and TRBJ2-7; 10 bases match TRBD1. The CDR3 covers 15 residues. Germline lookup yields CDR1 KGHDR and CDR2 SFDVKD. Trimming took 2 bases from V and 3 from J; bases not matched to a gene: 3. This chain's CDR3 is CATSDSGQGYYEQYF. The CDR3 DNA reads TGTGCCACCAGTGATTCGGGACAGGGGTACTACGAGCAGTACTTC.

CDR3 nucleotides: TGTGCCAGCAGTTTACCAGGGGCGCCTGGCTACACCTTC. Encoded protein: CASSLPGAPGYTF. The V call is TRBV12-3 or TRBV12-4, the J call TRBJ1-2; D is possibly TRBD1 (6 bases). V was clipped by 2 bases and J by 7 bases, with 11 bases between them. CDR3 size: 13 residues.

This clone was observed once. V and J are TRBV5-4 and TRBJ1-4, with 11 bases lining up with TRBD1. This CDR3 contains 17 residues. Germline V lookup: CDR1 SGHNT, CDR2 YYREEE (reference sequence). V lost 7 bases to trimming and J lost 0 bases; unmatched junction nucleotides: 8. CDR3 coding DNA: TGTGCCAGCGGGTCCGGACAGGGGGCTGCAACTAATGAAAAACTGTTTTTT. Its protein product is CASGSGQGAATNEKLFF.

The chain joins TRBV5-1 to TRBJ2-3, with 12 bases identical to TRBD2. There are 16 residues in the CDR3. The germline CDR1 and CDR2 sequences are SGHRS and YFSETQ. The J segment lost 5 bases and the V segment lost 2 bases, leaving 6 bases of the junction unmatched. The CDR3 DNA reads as TGCGCCAGCAGCTTAATACCGGGACTAGCGGGAGATACGCAGTATTTT. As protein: CASSLIPGLAGDTQYF.

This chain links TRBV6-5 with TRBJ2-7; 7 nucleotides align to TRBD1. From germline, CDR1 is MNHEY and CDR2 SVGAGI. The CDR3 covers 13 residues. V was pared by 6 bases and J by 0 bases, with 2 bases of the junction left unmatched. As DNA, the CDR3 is TGTGCCAGCAGACGACAGGGCTCCTACGAGCAGTACGTC. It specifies CASRRQGSYEQYV.

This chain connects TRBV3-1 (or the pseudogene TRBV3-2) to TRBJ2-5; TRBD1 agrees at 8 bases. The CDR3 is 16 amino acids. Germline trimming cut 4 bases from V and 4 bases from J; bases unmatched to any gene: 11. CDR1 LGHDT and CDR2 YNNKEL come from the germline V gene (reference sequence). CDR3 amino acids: CASSLREGQGAETQYF. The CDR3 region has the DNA TGTGCCAGCAGCCTCAGAGAAGGGCAGGGGGCAGAGACCCAGTACTTC.

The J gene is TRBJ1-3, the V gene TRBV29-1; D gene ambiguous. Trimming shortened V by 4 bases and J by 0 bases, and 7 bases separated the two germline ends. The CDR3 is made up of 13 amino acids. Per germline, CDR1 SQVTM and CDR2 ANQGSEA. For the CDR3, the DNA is TGCAGCGTTGTACAGAACTCTGGAAACACCATATATTTT. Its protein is CSVVQNSGNTIYF.

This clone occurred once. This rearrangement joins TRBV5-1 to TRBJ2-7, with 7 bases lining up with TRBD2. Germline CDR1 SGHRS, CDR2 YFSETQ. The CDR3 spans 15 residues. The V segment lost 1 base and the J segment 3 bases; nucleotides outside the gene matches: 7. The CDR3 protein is CASSLTGGEGYEQYV. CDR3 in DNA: TGCGCCAGCAGCTTGACGGGAGGAGAGGGCTACGAGCAGTACGTC.

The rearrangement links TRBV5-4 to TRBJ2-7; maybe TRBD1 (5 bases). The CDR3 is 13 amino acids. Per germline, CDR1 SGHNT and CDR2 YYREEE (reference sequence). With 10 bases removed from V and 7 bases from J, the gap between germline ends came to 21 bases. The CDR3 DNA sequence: TGTGCCGTATCATCAGGGATGCAAGGAGAGCAGTACGTC. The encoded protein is CAVSSGMQGEQYV.

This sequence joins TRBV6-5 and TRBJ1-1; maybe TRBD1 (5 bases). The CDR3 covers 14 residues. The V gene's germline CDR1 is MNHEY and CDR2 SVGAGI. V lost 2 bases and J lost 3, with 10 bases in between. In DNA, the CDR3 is TGTGCCAGCAGTTACACCCCAGGGTACACTGAAGCTTTCTTT. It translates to CASSYTPGYTEAFF.

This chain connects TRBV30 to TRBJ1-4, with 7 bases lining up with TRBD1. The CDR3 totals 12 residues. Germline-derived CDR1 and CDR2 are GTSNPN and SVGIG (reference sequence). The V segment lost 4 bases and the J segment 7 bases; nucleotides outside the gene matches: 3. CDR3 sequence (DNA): TGTGCCTGGAAGGGGGCGGGTGAAAAACTGTTTTTT. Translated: CAWKGAGEKLFF.

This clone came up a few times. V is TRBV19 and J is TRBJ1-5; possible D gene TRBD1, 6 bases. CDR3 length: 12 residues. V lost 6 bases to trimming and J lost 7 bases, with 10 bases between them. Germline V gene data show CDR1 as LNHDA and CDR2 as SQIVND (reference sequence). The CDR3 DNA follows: TGTGCCAGTAGCAGGGGTGGCCAGCCCCAGCATTTT. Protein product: CASSRGGQPQHF.

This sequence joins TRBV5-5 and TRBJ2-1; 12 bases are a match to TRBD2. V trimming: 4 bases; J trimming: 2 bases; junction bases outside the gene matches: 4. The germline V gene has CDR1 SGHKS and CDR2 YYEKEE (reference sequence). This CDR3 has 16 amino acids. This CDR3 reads CASSVRTSGTYNEQFF. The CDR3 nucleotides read TGTGCCAGCAGCGTACGGACTAGCGGGACCTACAATGAGCAGTTCTTC.

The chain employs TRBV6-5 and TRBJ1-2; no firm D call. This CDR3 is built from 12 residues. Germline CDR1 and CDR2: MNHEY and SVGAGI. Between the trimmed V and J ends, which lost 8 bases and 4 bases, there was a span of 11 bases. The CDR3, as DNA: TGTGCCAGCCGTCCCGGGGTCTATGGCTACACCTTC. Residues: CASRPGVYGYTF.

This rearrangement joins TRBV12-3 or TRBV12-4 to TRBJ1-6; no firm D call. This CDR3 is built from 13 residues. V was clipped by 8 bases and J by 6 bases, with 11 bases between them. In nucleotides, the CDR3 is TGTGCCAGCTTGGAGAGTCTTAATTCACCCCTCCACTTT. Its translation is CASLESLNSPLHF.

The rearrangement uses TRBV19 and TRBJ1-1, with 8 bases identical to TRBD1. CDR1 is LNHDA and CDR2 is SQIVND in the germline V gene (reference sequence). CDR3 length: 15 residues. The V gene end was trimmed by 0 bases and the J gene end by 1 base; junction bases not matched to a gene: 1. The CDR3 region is CASSIDDRGNTEAFF. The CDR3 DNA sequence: TGTGCCAGTAGTATAGACGACAGGGGGAACACTGAAGCTTTCTTT.